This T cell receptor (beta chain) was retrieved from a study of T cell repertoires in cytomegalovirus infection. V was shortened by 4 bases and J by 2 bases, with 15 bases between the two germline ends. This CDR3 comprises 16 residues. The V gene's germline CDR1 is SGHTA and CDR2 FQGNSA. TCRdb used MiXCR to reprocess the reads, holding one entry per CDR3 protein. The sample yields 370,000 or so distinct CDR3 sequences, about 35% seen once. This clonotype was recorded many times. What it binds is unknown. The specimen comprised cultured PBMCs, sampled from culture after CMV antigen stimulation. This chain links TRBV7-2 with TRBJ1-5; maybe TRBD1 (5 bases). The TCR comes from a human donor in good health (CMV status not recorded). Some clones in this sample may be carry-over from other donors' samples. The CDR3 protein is CASSSQTGGGNQPQHF. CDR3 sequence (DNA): TGTGCCAGCAGCTCGCAGACGGGGGGTGGCAATCAGCCCCAGCATTTT.